The TCR beta chain described here comes from a study of tumor-infiltrating lymphocytes in primary liver carcinoma. TCR beta cDNA came from roughly 550 ng total RNA, primed with a constant-region primer. Investigators got TCR beta libraries out of three nested multiplex PCR rounds, done with slightly modified ARM-PCR. TRBV1-TRBV30 forward primers paired with a C-beta reverse primer were used in the first two PCR rounds, which ran roughly 10 cycles each. TCRdb independently ran MiXCR on the multiplex PCR reads; one entry per CDR3 protein. The sample lists tens of thousands of distinct CDR3 sequences; about three quarters were seen once. V lost 6 bases, J lost 4 bases, and 19 bases lay in between. The germline V gene has CDR1 LNHNV and CDR2 YYDKDF (reference sequence). This CDR3 has 16 amino acids. Unsorted bulk tissue of about 20-32 mg yielded co-extracted RNA and DNA. Each sampled tumor had five separate regions taken from it.

Regarding the study as a whole: Between tumor regions, pairs overlapped more than tumor-adjacent and tumor-blood pairs did.

Comment on this clonotype: Its target is not known. A read error is possible here, since a much larger clone lies one base away. No conserved phenylalanine or tryptophan is present at the end of the CDR3, so a read error is the likely explanation.

Input material: liver tumor tissue from sampling region 2. Subset defined: tumor region T2, inferior pole. V is TRBV15 and J is TRBJ2-1; possible D gene TRBD2, 6 bases. This sequence originates from a man aged 35 to 55 with primary liver carcinoma and hepatitis B virus infection. The CDR3 DNA reads TGTGCCACCAGGACCCGGGAGTCCCACCTATACAATGAGCAGTTCCTC. This encodes CATRTRESHLYNEQFL.